This T cell receptor beta chain was sequenced for a study of cytomegalovirus exposure and HLA in healthy donors. For this clone: Its target is not known.

Study observations and caveats: A later analysis reportedly found fewer N-insertions in an Asian-associated ancestry cluster than the approximately 660-donor mean.

With 3 bases clipped from V and 6 bases from J, the junction kept 5 bases outside the gene matches. CDR1 SGHVS and CDR2 FNYEAQ come from the germline V gene. The CDR3 covers 14 residues. Both 60 Vbeta primers and 13 Jbeta primers went into the PCR. TCRdb's copy holds only in-frame clones and misses some; the assay was immunoSEQ multiplex PCR. Here the sample table reports some 150,000 clones. The chain employs TRBV7-6 and TRBJ2-7, with 10 positions matching TRBD2. This TCR derives from a middle-aged man in good health and CMV-seronegative. The sequenced sample was PBMCs. CDR3 coding DNA: TGTGCCAGCAGCTTCAGCGGGGGGGTTTTCGAGCAGTACTTC. This translates into CASSFSGGVFEQYF.